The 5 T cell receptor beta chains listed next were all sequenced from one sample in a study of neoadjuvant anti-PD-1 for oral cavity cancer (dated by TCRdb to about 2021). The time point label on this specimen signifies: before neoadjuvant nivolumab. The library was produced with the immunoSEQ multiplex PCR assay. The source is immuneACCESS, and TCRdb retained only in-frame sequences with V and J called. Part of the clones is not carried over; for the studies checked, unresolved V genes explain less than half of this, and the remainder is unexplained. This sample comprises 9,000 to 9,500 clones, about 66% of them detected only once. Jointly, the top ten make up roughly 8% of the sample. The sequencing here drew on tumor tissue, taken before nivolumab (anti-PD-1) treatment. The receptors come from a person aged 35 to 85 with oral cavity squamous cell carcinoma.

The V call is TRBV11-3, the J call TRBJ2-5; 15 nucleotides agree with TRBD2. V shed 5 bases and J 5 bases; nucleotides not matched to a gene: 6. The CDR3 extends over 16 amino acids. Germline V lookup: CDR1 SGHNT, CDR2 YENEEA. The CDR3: CASSPGLAGGGETQYF. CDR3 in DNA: TGTGCCAGCAGCCCCGGACTAGCGGGAGGGGGCGAGACCCAGTACTTC.

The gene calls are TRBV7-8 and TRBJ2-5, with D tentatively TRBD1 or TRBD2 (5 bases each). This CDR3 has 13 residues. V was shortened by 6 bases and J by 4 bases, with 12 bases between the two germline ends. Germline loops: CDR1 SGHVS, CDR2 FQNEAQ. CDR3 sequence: CASRSRGAETQYF. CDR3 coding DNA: TGTGCCAGCAGGTCGAGAGGGGCAGAGACCCAGTACTTC. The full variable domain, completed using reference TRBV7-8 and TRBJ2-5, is GAGVSQSPRYKVAKRGQDVALRCDPISGHVSLFWYQQALGQGPEFLTYFQNEAQLDKSGLPSDRFFAERPEGSVSTLKIQRTQQEDSAVYLCASRSRGAETQYFGPGTRLLVL.

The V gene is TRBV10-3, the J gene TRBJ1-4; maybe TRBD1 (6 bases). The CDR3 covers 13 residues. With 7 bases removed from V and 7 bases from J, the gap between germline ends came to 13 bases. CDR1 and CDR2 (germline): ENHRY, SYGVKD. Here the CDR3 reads CAITAGEGEKLFF. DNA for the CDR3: TGTGCCATCACGGCAGGGGAGGGTGAAAAACTGTTTTTT.

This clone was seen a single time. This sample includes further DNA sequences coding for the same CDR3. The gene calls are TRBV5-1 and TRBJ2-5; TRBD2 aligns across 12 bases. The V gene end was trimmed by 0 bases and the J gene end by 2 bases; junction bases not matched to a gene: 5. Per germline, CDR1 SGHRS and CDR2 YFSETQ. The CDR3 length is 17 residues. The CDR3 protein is CASSLALAGGPQETQYF. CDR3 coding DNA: TGCGCCAGCAGCTTGGCCCTAGCGGGAGGGCCTCAAGAGACCCAGTACTTC.

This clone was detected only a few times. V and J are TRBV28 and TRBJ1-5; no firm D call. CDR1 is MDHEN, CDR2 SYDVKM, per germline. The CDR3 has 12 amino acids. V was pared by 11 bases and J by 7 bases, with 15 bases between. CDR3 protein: CAAGRLGQPQHF. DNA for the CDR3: TGTGCCGCCGGCCGCCTCGGACAGCCCCAGCATTTT. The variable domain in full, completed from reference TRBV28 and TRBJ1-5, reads DVKVTQSSRYLVKRTGEKVFLECVQDMDHENMFWYRQDPGLGLRLIYFSYDVKMKEKGDIPEGYSVSREKKERFSLILESASTNQTSMYLCAAGRLGQPQHFGDGTRLSIL.